This is a list of T cell receptor beta chains from one sample in a study of CD8 T cells in ankylosing spondylitis. TCRdb passed the 5' RACE reads through MiXCR, listing each CDR3 protein once. The table includes 800,000 to 900,000 distinct CDR3 sequences, 10% to 15% detected once. Sequenced input: blood, either unsorted or a sorted T cell fraction (not recorded which). These receptors came from a male donor with ankylosing spondylitis. Both conserved end residues are part of each CDR3. D genes are given only for firm matches. A row's size may be missing; if present it is once, few, many or a size class.

-	TRBV9	TRBD1	TRBJ1-1	CASSTRSGQGVTEAFF	TGTGCCAGCAGCACCAGATCCGGACAGGGGGTTACTGAAGCTTTCTTT
many	TRBV4-3	-	TRBJ2-5	CASSRGGTLQETQYF	TGCGCCAGCAGCCGAGGCGGGACACTTCAAGAGACCCAGTACTTC
few	TRBV20-1	-	TRBJ2-5	CSAPGPFQETQYF	TGCAGTGCCCCAGGGCCATTTCAAGAGACCCAGTACTTC
few	TRBV7-9	-	TRBJ1-1	CASTEAFF	TGTGCGAGCACTGAAGCTTTCTTT
many	TRBV13	-	TRBJ1-3	CASSSGGTVWTGNTIYF	TGTGCCAGCAGCTCTGGGGGAACCGTTTGGACTGGAAACACCATATATTTT
-	TRBV20-1	-	TRBJ1-2	CSAPWRGRGGYTF	TGCAGTGCCCCCTGGAGGGGCCGGGGGGGCTACACCTTC
-	TRBV15	TRBD1	TRBJ2-7	CATAPRQGTYEQYF	TGTGCCACCGCGCCACGACAGGGTACCTACGAGCAGTACTTC
few	TRBV6-5	-	TRBJ2-5	CASSSALPVLGGLTQYF	TGTGCCAGCAGTTCGGCCCTTCCGGTCCTCGGAGGGTTGACCCAGTACTTC
few	TRBV20-1	TRBD2	TRBJ2-5	CSARVVGGQETQYF	TGCAGTGCTAGAGTTGTGGGAGGGCAAGAGACCCAGTACTTC
-	TRBV7-2	-	TRBJ2-5	CASSFPTGFTKTQYF	TGTGCCAGCAGCTTTCCAACAGGGTTCACAAAGACCCAGTACTTC
-	TRBV5-1	-	TRBJ1-4	CASSLLGGPDEKLFF	TGCGCCAGCAGCCTGTTGGGCGGCCCCGATGAAAAACTGTTTTTT
many	TRBV12-3/TRBV12-4	-	TRBJ2-3	CASSLGQEGTDTQYF	TGTGCCAGCAGCCTAGGGCAGGAGGGCACAGATACGCAGTATTTT
many	TRBV12-3/TRBV12-4	-	TRBJ1-2	CASSRYHGYTF	TGTGCCAGCTCGCGGTACCATGGCTACACCTTC
-	TRBV7-9	TRBD1	TRBJ2-7	CASSFLRDSYEQYF	TGTGCCAGCAGCTTCCTAAGGGACAGCTACGAGCAGTACTTC
-	TRBV10-3	TRBD1	TRBJ2-7	CAIRPGQGNYEQYF	TGTGCCATCAGGCCGGGACAGGGGAACTACGAGCAGTACTTC
few	TRBV2	-	TRBJ1-5	CASSEFVDQPQHF	TGTGCCAGCAGTGAATTCGTAGATCAGCCCCAGCATTTT
-	TRBV20-1	-	TRBJ2-1	CSARSGPYYNEQFF	TGCAGTGCTAGATCGGGACCTTACTACAATGAGCAGTTCTTC
-	TRBV25-1	-	TRBJ1-2	CASSEWDYGYTF	TGTGCCAGCAGTGAATGGGACTATGGCTACACCTTC
few	TRBV20-1	TRBD1	TRBJ1-1	CSAWTGTGDTEAFF	TGCAGTGCATGGACCGGGACAGGGGACACTGAAGCTTTCTTT
many	TRBV5-5	TRBD1	TRBJ1-1	CASGPTGRQGAEAFF	TGTGCCAGCGGCCCCACGGGGAGACAGGGGGCTGAAGCTTTCTTT
-	TRBV30	-	TRBJ1-2	CAWAKQDFNYGYTF	TGTGCCTGGGCAAAACAGGATTTTAACTATGGCTACACCTTC
few	TRBV28	TRBD1	TRBJ2-2	CASSTQGAPDTGELFF	TGTGCCAGCAGTACTCAGGGGGCGCCGGACACCGGGGAGCTGTTTTTT
-	TRBV5-1	-	TRBJ2-3	CASRSGTLTDTQYF	TGCGCCAGCAGGTCCGGGACCCTCACAGATACGCAGTATTTT
-	TRBV18	-	TRBJ1-2	CASSPREEYYGYTF	TGTGCCAGCTCACCACGCGAGGAGTACTATGGCTACACCTTC
-	TRBV12-3/TRBV12-4	TRBD1	TRBJ1-5	CASSLGQALRPVGNQPQHF	TGTGCCAGCAGCCTTGGACAGGCCCTTCGCCCGGTTGGCAATCAGCCCCAGCATTTT
-	TRBV6-1	-	TRBJ1-5	CASSDQTRDSYSNQPQHF	TGTGCCAGCAGTGACCAGACCAGGGACTCTTATAGCAATCAGCCCCAGCATTTT
many	TRBV9	-	TRBJ1-2	CASSPPIGRTSGYTF	TGTGCCAGCAGCCCCCCAATAGGGCGGACGAGTGGCTACACCTTC
few	TRBV6-1	TRBD2	TRBJ2-1	CASSHGGFLLNNEQFF	TGTGCCAGCAGCCACGGGGGGTTCCTGTTAAACAATGAGCAGTTCTTC
many	TRBV29-1	-	TRBJ2-3	CSVRKSITSSTDTQYF	TGCAGCGTTCGGAAATCTATAACCTCCAGCACAGATACGCAGTATTTT
-	TRBV5-5	-	TRBJ1-2	CASRVSVGDYGYTF	TGTGCCAGCAGAGTTTCTGTGGGAGACTATGGCTACACCTTC
few	TRBV6-1	TRBD1	TRBJ1-4	CASSPPGQGSEKLFF	TGTGCCAGCAGTCCTCCGGGACAGGGAAGCGAAAAACTGTTTTTT
-	TRBV5-1	-	TRBJ2-4	CASSLEATPLGLNF	TGCGCCAGCAGCTTGGAGGCCACCCCCCTCGGTCTAAACTTC
-	TRBV7-9	-	TRBJ1-2	CATGSSNYGYTF	TGTGCTACGGGCTCTTCTAACTATGGCTACACCTTC
-	TRBV7-9	-	TRBJ2-1	CASRRDSGGEQFF	TGTGCCAGCAGACGGGACTCCGGGGGTGAGCAGTTCTTC
few	TRBV10-3	-	TRBJ2-5	CAISPGQTETQYF	TGTGCCATCAGCCCCGGACAGACAGAGACCCAGTACTTC
-	TRBV9	TRBD2	TRBJ2-3	CASSAGSSGGAADTQYF	TGTGCCAGCAGCGCGGGGTCTAGCGGGGGGGCAGCAGATACGCAGTATTTT
-	TRBV20-1	-	TRBJ2-3	CSASLRGNTQYF	TGCAGTGCTAGTCTCAGGGGAAATACGCAGTATTTT
many	TRBV5-6	-	TRBJ2-1	CASSLTGQSYNEQFF	TGTGCCAGCAGCTTGACAGGACAGTCCTACAATGAGCAGTTCTTC
-	TRBV20-1	-	TRBJ2-7	CSARGSYYEQYF	TGCAGTGCTAGAGGCTCCTACTACGAGCAGTACTTC
many	TRBV29-1	-	TRBJ2-1	CSVDRDGANEQFF	TGCAGCGTTGACCGGGACGGAGCTAATGAGCAGTTCTTC
few	TRBV6-2/TRBV6-3	-	TRBJ1-1	CAGASNTEAFF	TGCGCAGGGGCATCGAACACTGAAGCTTTCTTT
few	TRBV6-6	-	TRBJ2-7	CASAAGYEQYF	TGTGCCAGCGCCGCAGGTTACGAGCAGTACTTC
-	TRBV20-1	-	TRBJ2-1	CSASRTNYNEQFF	TGCAGTGCTAGCCGGACTAACTACAATGAGCAGTTCTTC
few	TRBV27	TRBD1	TRBJ1-1	CASSLGFYGQGTEAFF	TGTGCCAGCAGTTTAGGGTTTTACGGACAGGGCACTGAAGCTTTCTTT
many	TRBV7-2	-	TRBJ1-1	CASSSHPNTEAFF	TGTGCCAGCAGCTCACATCCGAACACTGAAGCTTTCTTT
many	TRBV5-1	TRBD2	TRBJ2-1	CASSQGLAGWGLSEQFF	TGCGCCAGCAGCCAGGGACTAGCGGGCTGGGGCCTTAGTGAGCAGTTCTTC